The text below deals with one T cell receptor beta chain. Antigen unknown. The table came from immunoSEQ multiplex PCR; TCRdb's copy has only in-frame clones and leaves some out. The sample lists 8,500 to 10,000 clones, nearly 85% occurring once. The sample comes from a study of neoadjuvant nivolumab and ipilimumab in lung cancer. Whole-study context: Patients got nivolumab 3 mg/kg on days 1, 15 and 29; combination added ipilimumab 1 mg/kg day 1. Study outcomes and limitations: TCR receptors were sequenced in few samples. From pretherapy to surgery, tumor richness and clonality rose with dual therapy.

The receptor's source is an adult with non-small cell lung cancer. Here the sequenced sample was tumor tissue, taken after neoadjuvant nivolumab, alone or with ipilimumab, at or shortly before surgery.

The CDR3 region is CASSFGNVGGYTF. The DNA of the CDR3 is TGTGCCAGCAGCTTCGGAAACGTGGGAGGCTACACCTTC. J is TRBJ1-2 and V is TRBV7-2; no firm D call. V was cut by 3 bases and J by 8 bases, with 13 bases left in between. The CDR3 is 13 amino acids. Germline V gives CDR1 SGHTA, CDR2 FQGNSA. The full variable domain, rest sourced from reference TRBV7-2 and TRBJ1-2, is GAGVSQSPSNKVTEKGKDVELRCDPISGHTALYWYRQSLGQGLEFLIYFQGNSAPDKSGLPSDRFSAERTGGSVSTLTIQRTQQEDSAVYLCASSFGNVGGYTFGSGTRLTVV.